The present T cell receptor beta chain was sequenced within a study of response to subunit inactivated influenza vaccine (dated by TCRdb to between 2017 and 2018). As for the study more broadly: Deep quantitative T cell receptor repertoire profiling was used in the study to track responses to a trivalent subunit inactivated influenza vaccine. General findings and caveats noted by the study authors: The authors proposed that each seasonal influenza vaccination may bring in only a limited number of new T cells.

Measured from the cysteine to the phenylalanine, the CDR3 is 14 residues long. Of all the DNA, just the CDR3 is kept, 42 bases in frame from base 1. CDR1 is given as DFQATT and CDR2 as SNEGSKA, both from the germline V gene (reference sequence). For this chain, trimming is 3 bases at the V end and 4 bases at the J end, and the number of junction bases without a gene match is 7. The method behind the library was RT-PCR. The sequencing machine was an Illumina HiSeq 2500. The public reads were run again by TCRdb, first through fastp at Q25 and then through MiXCR, and only productive beta chains were kept. For every CDR3 protein sequence, its rows merge into one entry that carries the most common genes and DNA. The sample data list about 780,000 distinct CDR3 sequences, and under 20% of these were observed just once. The leading ten clones occupy roughly 11% of the sample. Notes on this clonotype: Its recognized antigen is unknown. Within one base of it there is no much larger clone, and no base qualities were kept.

The rearranged segments are TRBV20-1 and TRBJ2-3; a stretch of 7 junction bases matches TRBD2. The sample here was PBMCs from blood, taken around 5 days after vaccination. The source of this sequence is a man aged 50-59 years who received an inactivated influenza vaccine. Donor details come from another sample of the same person, matched by shared clones. CDR3 reads: CSARFAGAPDTQYF. Here is the DNA: TGCAGTGCTAGGTTCGCGGGAGCCCCAGATACGCAGTATTTT.